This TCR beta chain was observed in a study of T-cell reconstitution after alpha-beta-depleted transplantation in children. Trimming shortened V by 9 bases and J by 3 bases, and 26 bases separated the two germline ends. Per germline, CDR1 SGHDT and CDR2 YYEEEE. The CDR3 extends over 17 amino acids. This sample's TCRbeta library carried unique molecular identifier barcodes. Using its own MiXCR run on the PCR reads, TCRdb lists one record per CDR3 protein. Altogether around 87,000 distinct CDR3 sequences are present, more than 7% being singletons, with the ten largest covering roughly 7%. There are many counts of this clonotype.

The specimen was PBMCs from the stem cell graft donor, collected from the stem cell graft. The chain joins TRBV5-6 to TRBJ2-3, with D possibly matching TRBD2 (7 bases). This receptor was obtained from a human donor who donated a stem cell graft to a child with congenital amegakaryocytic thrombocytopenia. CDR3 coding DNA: TGTGCCACCCGCGGTGCTAACGGGGGGCCTGAAACAGATACGCAGTATTTT. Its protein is CATRGANGGPETDTQYF.